These 9 T cell receptor beta chains were all obtained from the same sample, sequenced in a study of T cell responses to AZD1222 COVID-19 vaccine. Generated by immunoSEQ multiplex PCR, the TCRdb table keeps only in-frame clones and is missing some. This sample has roughly 200,000 clones, with about 89% found just once. Specimen: peripheral blood, collected 28 days after the second AZD1222 dose. The receptors here all came from an adult who received the AZD1222 COVID-19 vaccine.

The rearrangement links TRBV7-9 to TRBJ2-7; D not certain. The germline CDR1 and CDR2 sequences are SEHNR and FQNEAQ (reference sequence). V shed 1 base and J shed 3 bases, with 7 bases lying between them. The CDR3 loop spans 13 amino acids. As DNA, the CDR3 is TGTGCCAGCAGCTTAGGCCAACTCTACGAGCAGTACTTC. Translating it yields CASSLGQLYEQYF. The complete variable domain, with remaining parts taken from reference TRBV7-9 and TRBJ2-7, reads DTGVSQNPRHKITKRGQNVTFRCDPISEHNRLYWYRQTLGQGPEFLTYFQNEAQLEKSRLLSDRFSAERPKGSFSTLEIQRTEQGDSAMYLCASSLGQLYEQYFGPGTRLTVT.

The chain recombines TRBV7-3 with TRBJ2-3; D unresolved. V was shortened by 5 bases and J by 2 bases, with 14 bases between the two germline ends. This CDR3 has 15 residues. Germline V gives CDR1 SGHTA, CDR2 FQGTGA. The CDR3 reads CASSRLGDFTDTQYF. The CDR3 bases are TGTGCCAGCAGCCGGCTCGGCGACTTCACAGATACGCAGTATTTT.

For the CDR3, the DNA is TGTGCCACCAGTGATTCCCGACAGGGCTTCTACTATGGCTACACCTTC. Protein: CATSDSRQGFYYGYTF. The V gene is TRBV24-1, the J gene TRBJ1-2; TRBD1 agrees at 7 bases. The germline gives CDR1 KGHDR, CDR2 SFDVKD. Unmatched junction bases numbered 8, after V lost 2 bases and J lost 3 bases. The CDR3 sequence is 16 residues long.

This chain connects TRBV7-3 to TRBJ1-4; D gene uncertain. V was pared by 5 bases and J by 3 bases, with 7 bases between. Germline V gives CDR1 SGHTA, CDR2 FQGTGA. This CDR3 is built from 13 residues. CDR3 amino acids: CASSRSPNEKLFF. The CDR3 DNA is TGTGCCAGCAGCCGTAGCCCTAATGAAAAACTGTTTTTT.

The chain employs TRBV11-2 and TRBJ2-7, with D possibly TRBD2 on 5 matching bases. The CDR3 totals 12 residues. Germline V gene sequence: CDR1 SGHAT, CDR2 FQNNGV. V lost 6 bases, J lost 4 bases, and 10 bases lay in between. CDR3 amino acids: CASRPRGYEQYF. The DNA for the CDR3 is TGTGCCAGCAGACCCCGGGGTTACGAGCAGTACTTC.

The chain joins TRBV9 to TRBJ2-7; 8 bases match TRBD2. CDR3 length: 14 amino acids. V was clipped by 1 base and J by 3 bases; unmatched bases: 3. Germline V CDR1 and CDR2: SGDLS, YYNGEE. CDR3 DNA: TGTGCCAGCAGCGTATTCGCGGGAGGCTACGAGCAGTACTTC. This gives the protein CASSVFAGGYEQYF.

The table lists this clone with a few counts. The gene calls are TRBV9 and TRBJ1-1, with no clear D. The CDR3 is made up of 18 amino acids. Germline loops: CDR1 SGDLS, CDR2 YYNGEE. V lost 4 bases, J lost 3 bases, and 25 bases lay in between. CDR3 residues: CASSLESGGRPHHTEAFF. In nucleotides, the CDR3 is TGTGCCAGCAGCCTCGAGTCTGGCGGCAGACCCCACCACACTGAAGCTTTCTTT.

The chain carries TRBV11-3 and TRBJ1-1; D unresolved. Trimming shortened V by 5 bases and J by 4 bases, and 14 bases separated the two germline ends. The CDR3 spans 14 residues. Germline lookup yields CDR1 SGHNT and CDR2 YENEEA. CDR3 amino acids: CASSPRRWVTEAFF. The CDR3 DNA is TGTGCCAGCAGCCCCCGTAGGTGGGTCACTGAAGCTTTCTTT.

The CDR3 DNA is TGTGCCAGCAGCCAAGAAAGGCACTATGGCTACACCTTC. Translated, it gives CASSQERHYGYTF. V is TRBV14 and J is TRBJ1-2; no clear D. The V end was cut by 0 bases, the J end by 3 bases, with 5 bases between. The germline CDR1 and CDR2 sequences are SGHDN and FVKESK. This CDR3 comprises 13 residues.